A single sample gave rise to the 13 T cell receptor beta chains below, sequenced in a study of a mutant IDH1 vaccine in newly diagnosed glioma. Measured with immunoSEQ multiplex PCR; TCRdb has only the in-frame clones, and not every one. This repertoire shows fewer than 35,000 clones, about three quarters found once; its top ten account for more than 6.5%. This sample's time point: week 35, safety follow-up. It was 300 ug of mutant IDH1 20-mer peptide that made up each vaccine dose, given with topical imiquimod. Antigens for these TCRs are unknown. Material: PBMCs, obtained from a glioma patient whose treatment included an IDH1 peptide vaccine. These receptors originate from a man in his forties or fifties with glioma.

This chain uses TRBV6-1 with TRBJ2-7, with 7 bases aligning to TRBD2. The J call may be wrong; the DNA end is better matched by TRBJ2-5. In germline, CDR1 is MNHNS, CDR2 SASEGT. The CDR3 totals 14 residues. CDR3 sequence reads: CASSDERGGETQYF. DNA for the CDR3: TGTGCCAGCAGTGATGAGCGGGGCGGAGAGACCCAGTACTTC.

This clone was seen a handful of times. The chain is built from TRBV4-1 and TRBJ1-4; D not resolved. CDR3 length equals 14 residues. The V gene's germline CDR1 is MGHRA and CDR2 YSYEKL. With 1 base removed from V and 8 bases from J, the gap between germline ends came to 11 bases. In DNA form, the CDR3 reads TGCGCCAGCAGCCAAGTAGGGCTCAGCGAAAAACTGTTTTTT. It translates to CASSQVGLSEKLFF.

V usage is TRBV11-2 and J usage is TRBJ2-5; TRBD1 matches 7 bases. Germline loops: CDR1 SGHAT, CDR2 FQNNGV. V was pared by 6 bases and J by 1 base, with 8 bases of the junction left unmatched. CDR3 length equals 15 residues. The CDR3 nucleotides are TGTGCCAGCAGACCGACAGGGAGTACCCAAGAGACCCAGTACTTC. Amino acid sequence: CASRPTGSTQETQYF.

The rearrangement joins TRBV19 to TRBJ2-6; D remains ambiguous. The CDR3 is made up of 14 amino acids. Trimming removed 5 bases from V and 0 bases from J, with 5 bases in between. The V gene's germline CDR1 is LNHDA and CDR2 SQIVND (reference sequence). The CDR3 DNA follows: TGTGCCAGTAGTCGGACCTCTGGGGCCAACGTCCTGACTTTC. Translated: CASSRTSGANVLTF.

This chain uses TRBV7-9 with TRBJ1-2; no reliable D call. Germline V lookup: CDR1 SEHNR, CDR2 FQNEAQ (reference sequence). The V and J ends lost 7 bases and 0 bases respectively, with 12 bases between them. CDR3 length: 14 amino acids. CDR3 DNA: TGTGCCAGCACTACAGACCTATCTAACTATGGCTACACCTTC. It yields the protein CASTTDLSNYGYTF.

V is TRBV29-1 and J is TRBJ2-5; D is uncertain. Germline V gives CDR1 SQVTM, CDR2 ANQGSEA. The CDR3 sequence is 12 residues long. Trimming shortened V by 7 bases and J by 3 bases, and 12 bases separated the two germline ends. The CDR3 DNA is TGCAGCGCCTTGACACCCGAAGAGACCCAGTACTTC. It encodes CSALTPEETQYF.

Only a few counts were recorded for this clone. The rearrangement links TRBV5-1 to TRBJ1-1; D uncertain. Germline V gene sequence: CDR1 SGHRS, CDR2 YFSETQ. The CDR3 length is 14 residues. V lost 4 bases to trimming and J lost 3 bases, with 13 bases between them. The CDR3 reads CASSLSRMDTEAFF. In nucleotides, the CDR3 is TGCGCCAGCAGCCTCAGTCGGATGGACACTGAAGCTTTCTTT.

This chain connects TRBV27 to TRBJ1-1; a possible D gene is TRBD1 (5 bases). The germline V and J ends were trimmed by 6 bases and 5 bases, with 13 bases remaining between them. Germline loops: CDR1 MNHEY, CDR2 SMNVEV (reference sequence). This CDR3 spans 13 amino acids. The CDR3 nucleotides read TGTGCCAGCAGATGGGGGTGGGGAACTGAAGCTTTCTTT. Amino acids: CASRWGWGTEAFF.

As regards this clone: A much larger clonotype is one base distant, so this may be a read error. The CDR3 DNA sequence: TGTGTCACCAGCAGATCGGTCGGGACAGGCGAGCAGTACTTC. It specifies CVTSRSVGTGEQYF. V is TRBV15 and J is TRBJ2-7; TRBD1 matches at 8 bases. The germline CDR1 and CDR2 sequences are LNHNV and YYDKDF (reference sequence). This CDR3 contains 14 residues. The whole variable domain, filled in from reference TRBV15 and TRBJ2-7, reads DAMVIQNPRYQVTQFGKPVTLSCSQTLNHNVMYWYQQKSSQAPKLLFHYYDKDFNNEADTPDNFQSRRPNTSFCFLDIRSPGLGDTAMYLCVTSRSVGTGEQYFGPGTRLTVT.

V usage is TRBV15 and J usage is TRBJ1-5; D is perhaps TRBD1 (5 bases). V was trimmed by 4 bases and J by 11 bases, leaving 27 bases between them. This CDR3 spans 17 amino acids. Germline CDR1 and CDR2: LNHNV and YYDKDF (reference sequence). The CDR3 reads CATSTPLIGDPVWTQHF. The DNA of the CDR3 is TGTGCCACCAGCACCCCTTTAATAGGGGACCCGGTTTGGACCCAGCATTTT.

V usage is TRBV5-6 and J usage is TRBJ2-7; TRBD1 matches at 7 bases. The germline gives CDR1 SGHDT, CDR2 YYEEEE. CDR3 size: 14 residues. With 4 bases clipped from V and 2 bases from J, the junction kept 6 bases outside the gene matches. CDR3 region: CASSAYRGTYEQYF. CDR3 bases: TGTGCCAGCAGCGCCTACAGGGGAACCTACGAGCAGTACTTC.

This clone appeared once. The sample carries other DNA sequences with the same CDR3. This chain connects TRBV7-8 to TRBJ1-5; D is unclear. This CDR3 spans 13 amino acids. In germline, CDR1 is SGHVS, CDR2 FQNEAQ. Between the trimmed V and J ends, which lost 3 bases and 4 bases, there was a span of 7 bases. CDR3 sequence reads: CASSLGRNQPQHF. The DNA for the CDR3 is TGTGCCAGCAGCTTGGGCAGGAATCAGCCCCAGCATTTT.

The chain uses TRBV28 and TRBJ2-2; D is possibly TRBD1 or TRBD2 (6 bases each). V lost 5 bases to trimming and J lost 6 bases, with 19 bases between them. Germline V gives CDR1 MDHEN, CDR2 SYDVKM. This CDR3 spans 16 amino acids. This chain's CDR3 is CASSSPGLRGSGELFF. The CDR3 DNA reads as TGTGCCAGCAGTAGTCCGGGACTCAGGGGATCCGGGGAGCTGTTTTTT.